This TCR beta chain was recovered during a study of shared clonotypes between healthy human individuals. Profiled with immunoSEQ multiplex PCR; TCRdb holds only in-frame clones, not every one. This sample has about 520,000 clones, with about 96% found just once. As for this clone: The sample carries other DNA sequences with the same CDR3.

Germline CDR1 and CDR2: MDHEN and SYDVKM. This CDR3 region has 14 residues. The V gene lost 6 bases and the J gene lost 3 bases, with 15 bases spanning the gap. The J gene is TRBJ2-7, the V gene TRBV28; a possible D gene is TRBD2 (6 bases). The sample was naive CD4+ T cells sorted from blood. As for subset: CD45RA+ positively selected. This receptor was obtained from a young woman in good health. DNA for the CDR3: TGTGCCAGCAGACCCCAGGGAGCGGGCTACGAGCAGTACTTC. Translating it yields CASRPQGAGYEQYF.